This T cell receptor beta chain was observed in a study of blood T cell repertoires in COVID-19. On the study more broadly: The United States, Italy and Spain were the sources of the acute and convalescent COVID-19 samples. From T cells, B-cell-depleted T cells, or PBMCs came the material, which was cDNA or gDNA.

The ends lost 11 bases at V and 2 bases at J; junction bases unmatched: 11. Germline V gene sequence: CDR1 MDHEN, CDR2 SYDVKM. The CDR3 is made up of 15 amino acids. Original handling: Amplified reference gene primers provided the basis for estimating nucleated cell counts. Clones were sequenced by immunoSEQ multiplex PCR, and TCRdb holds only the in-frame ones, with some missing. Clone size and V and J calls were adopted from that table, with D and trimming inferred from the DNA. Of about 140,000 clones in the sample, approximately 78% were seen once. The V and J genes are TRBV28 and TRBJ1-3; 8 bases line up with TRBD1. The sample consisted of peripheral blood. The receptor was isolated from a woman of 80 years or more with acute or convalescent COVID-19. The CDR3 DNA reads as TGTGCCTCACGGAGGACAGGGCGCGCTGGAAACACCATATATTTT. Its protein is CASRRTGRAGNTIYF.